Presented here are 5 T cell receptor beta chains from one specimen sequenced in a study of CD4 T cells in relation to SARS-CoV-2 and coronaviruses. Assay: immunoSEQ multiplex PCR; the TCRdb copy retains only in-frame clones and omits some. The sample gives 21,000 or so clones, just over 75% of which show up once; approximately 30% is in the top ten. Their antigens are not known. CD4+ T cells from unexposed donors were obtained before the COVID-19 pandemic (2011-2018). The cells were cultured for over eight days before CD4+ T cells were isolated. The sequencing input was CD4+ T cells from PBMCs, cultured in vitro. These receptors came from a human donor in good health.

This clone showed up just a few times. CDR3 amino acids: CASSQVRDNSFYGYTF. The DNA of the CDR3 is TGTGCCAGCAGCCAAGTACGAGATAACAGCTTCTATGGCTACACCTTC. The gene calls are TRBV4-2 and TRBJ1-2; no clear D gene. The V gene's germline CDR1 is LGHNA and CDR2 YNFKEQ. The CDR3 covers 16 residues. The V gene lost 1 base and the J gene lost 4 bases, with 16 bases spanning the gap.

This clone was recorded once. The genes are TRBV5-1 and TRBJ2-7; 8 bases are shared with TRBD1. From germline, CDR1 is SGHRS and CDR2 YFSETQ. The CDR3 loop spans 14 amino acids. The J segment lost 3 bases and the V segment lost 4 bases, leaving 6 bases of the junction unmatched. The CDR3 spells CASSKTGADYEQYF. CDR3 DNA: TGCGCCAGCAGCAAGACAGGGGCCGACTACGAGCAGTACTTC.

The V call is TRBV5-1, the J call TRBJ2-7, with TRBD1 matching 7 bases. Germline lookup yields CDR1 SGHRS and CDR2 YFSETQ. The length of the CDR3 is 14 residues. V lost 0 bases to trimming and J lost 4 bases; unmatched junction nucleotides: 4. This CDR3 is CASSLEAGGYEQYF. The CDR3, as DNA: TGCGCCAGCAGCTTGGAAGCAGGGGGTTACGAGCAGTACTTC.

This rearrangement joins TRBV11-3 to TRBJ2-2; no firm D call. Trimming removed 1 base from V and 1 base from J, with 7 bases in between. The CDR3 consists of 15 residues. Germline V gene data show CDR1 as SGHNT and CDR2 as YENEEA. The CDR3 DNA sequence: TGTGCCAGCAGCTTAGGACAACTGAACACCGGGGAGCTGTTTTTT. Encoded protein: CASSLGQLNTGELFF.

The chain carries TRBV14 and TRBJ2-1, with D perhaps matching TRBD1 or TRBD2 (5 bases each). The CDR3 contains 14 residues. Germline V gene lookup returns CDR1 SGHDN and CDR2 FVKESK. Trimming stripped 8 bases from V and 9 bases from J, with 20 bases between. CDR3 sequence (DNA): TGTGCCAGCGGACAAAGAGGCCCCGAGGGTGAGCAGTTCTTC. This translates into CASGQRGPEGEQFF.